These 5 T cell receptor beta chains share one sample of origin, sequenced in a study of identical twins. TCRdb re-analysed the 5' RACE reads in MiXCR, keeping a single row per CDR3 protein. The sample records 550,000 to 700,000 distinct CDR3 sequences, 21% being singletons. This sample also appeared in a second study, on T cells expressing NK-cell markers.

The sequencing input was PBMCs. The origin of the receptors is a woman aged 18-29 years in good health.

This clonotype was observed at least ten times. The CDR3 nucleotides are TGCAGCGTTGAGAGGTACAATGAGCAGTTCTTC. Translated, it gives CSVERYNEQFF. V and J are TRBV29-1 and TRBJ2-1; D gene uncertain. V was shortened by 3 bases and J by 4 bases, with 4 bases between the two germline ends. The germline V gene has CDR1 SQVTM and CDR2 ANQGSEA. This CDR3 spans 11 amino acids.

The chain recombines TRBV29-1 with TRBJ1-1; the D is unclear. In germline, CDR1 is SQVTM, CDR2 ANQGSEA. This CDR3 is 13 amino acids long. Trimming removed 5 bases from V and 4 bases from J, with 14 bases in between. The CDR3 reads CSVSEGGGTEAFF. The CDR3 DNA reads as TGCAGCGTTTCAGAGGGCGGAGGCACTGAAGCTTTCTTT.

In this sample, this clonotype turned up a few times. This chain joins TRBV20-1 and TRBJ1-1, with D possibly matching TRBD1 (5 bases). The CDR3 is made up of 14 amino acids. Trimming stripped 5 bases from V and 1 base from J, with 14 bases between. CDR1 is DFQATT, CDR2 SNEGSKA, per germline (reference sequence). CDR3 region: CSAPGGRPNTEAFF. The CDR3 DNA reads TGCAGTGCTCCTGGGGGACGGCCGAACACTGAAGCTTTCTTT.

This clonotype was found many times. The V gene is TRBV12-3 or TRBV12-4, the J gene TRBJ1-2; D uncertain. This CDR3 contains 13 residues. V lost 2 bases, J lost 6 bases, and 10 bases lay in between. The CDR3 here is CASSLSGLDGYTF. The CDR3 bases are TGTGCCAGCAGTTTATCAGGCTTGGATGGCTACACCTTC.

The chain is built from TRBV4-1 and TRBJ2-5, with D unresolved. The CDR3 extends over 12 amino acids. CDR1 is MGHRA and CDR2 is YSYEKL in the germline V gene. The V end was cut by 3 bases, the J end by 7 bases, with 9 bases between. In DNA form, the CDR3 reads TGCGCCAGCAGCCACCTCTTTGGGACCCAGTACTTC. It yields the protein CASSHLFGTQYF.